This TCR beta chain was observed in a study of early T cells in non-severe SARS-CoV-2 infection. Study in general: Chains were not paired, and sequencing was done on bulk RNA from unsorted whole blood.

This clonotype was seen ten or more times. Its antigen is still unknown. Researchers tagged individual cDNA molecules with unique molecular identifiers. MiXCR was run by TCRdb on the 5' RACE reads, yielding one entry per CDR3 protein. The repertoire has some 87,000 distinct CDR3 sequences, over 10% of them found once; the top ten carry about 1%. General study results and limits: Missing private and CD4 specificities, VDJdb matching favored anti-spike CD8 responses.

The sequencing input was whole blood. The sequence derives from an adult who was a healthcare worker with PCR-confirmed SARS-CoV-2 infection or an uninfected control (not recorded which).

The CDR3 DNA follows: TGTGCCAGCAGCCAATACGGGGACAGCCATGAAAAACTGTTTTTT. It translates to CASSQYGDSHEKLFF. The genes are TRBV3-1 and TRBJ1-4; 7 nucleotides align to TRBD1. The V gene end was trimmed by 2 bases and the J gene end by 6 bases; junction bases not matched to a gene: 6. The V gene's germline CDR1 is LGHDT and CDR2 YNNKEL (reference sequence). The CDR3 is 15 amino acids.